Here is one T cell receptor (beta chain) with its context. In the authors' workflow: Scientists estimated how many nucleated cells there were by amplifying reference gene primers. TCRdb's table, derived via immunoSEQ multiplex PCR, lists solely in-frame clones and lacks some. The V and J calls and the clone size are those of that table, but D and trimming were determined from the DNA. The sample consists of some 320,000 clones, 89% of them appearing once. The data were taken from a study of blood T cell repertoires in COVID-19. Across the study: T cells, B-cell-depleted T cells, or PBMCs provided the cDNA or gDNA that served as material.

The CDR3 has 15 residues. In germline, CDR1 is SGHNT, CDR2 YYREEE (reference sequence). V dropped 5 bases and J dropped 9 bases, with 21 bases sitting between them. The specimen sequenced was PBMCs or T cells enriched from blood (not recorded which). This clonotype was obtained from a man aged 55 to 70 who had recovered from COVID-19. The chain recombines TRBV5-4 with TRBJ1-3; D might be TRBD1 (6 bases). This chain's CDR3 is CASSLEAGAASTIYF. CDR3 DNA sequence: TGTGCCAGCAGTCTGGAGGCAGGGGCCGCCAGCACCATATATTTT.